Shown below are 20 T cell receptor beta chains from a single sample sequenced in a study of T-cell reconstitution after alpha-beta-depleted transplantation in children. TCRbeta library preparation incorporated unique molecular identifiers. TCRdb re-analysed the PCR reads in MiXCR, keeping a single row per CDR3 protein. The sample lists more than 200,000 distinct CDR3 sequences; about 24% were seen once. The sample in question was PBMCs, mostly from graft donor cells, obtained 360 days after TCRalphabeta/CD19-depleted stem cell transplant. The source of these receptors is a female patient aged 2-15 years who had a stem cell transplant for congenital amegakaryocytic thrombocytopenia, so the T cells may come from the graft donor.

The J gene is TRBJ1-5, the V gene TRBV20-1, with D unclear. This CDR3 contains 12 residues. Between the trimmed V and J ends, which lost 6 bases and 4 bases, there was a span of 10 bases. Per germline, CDR1 DFQATT and CDR2 SNEGSKA (reference sequence). The CDR3 protein is CSAKNPNQPQHF. DNA of the CDR3: TGCAGTGCAAAGAACCCTAATCAGCCCCAGCATTTT.

The chain recombines TRBV4-1 with TRBJ1-1; 8 bases line up with TRBD1. Germline CDR1 reads MGHRA; CDR2 reads YSYEKL. The length of the CDR3 is 15 residues. With V trimmed by 1 base and J by 5 bases, 6 bases remained unmatched. The CDR3 spells CASSQGQGKGTEAFF. The DNA for the CDR3 is TGCGCCAGCAGCCAAGGACAGGGGAAGGGGACTGAAGCTTTCTTT.

This clonotype appeared many times. The gene calls are TRBV30 and TRBJ2-1, with TRBD1 matching 8 bases. CDR3 length: 16 residues. Germline trimming cut 1 base from V and 3 bases from J; bases unmatched to any gene: 8. Germline V gene data show CDR1 as GTSNPN and CDR2 as SVGIG (reference sequence). DNA of the CDR3: TGTGCCTGGAGTGGGTTTTGGGACAGGTACTACAATGAGCAGTTCTTC. Residues: CAWSGFWDRYYNEQFF.

V and J are TRBV7-2 and TRBJ2-3, with D possibly being TRBD2 (6 bases). Germline lookup yields CDR1 SGHTA and CDR2 FQGNSA. The CDR3 extends over 15 amino acids. The V end lost 1 base, the J end lost 5 bases, and 13 bases lay between the germline ends. This CDR3 is CASSLVASAVDTQYF. DNA of the CDR3: TGTGCCAGCAGCTTAGTGGCTAGCGCGGTAGATACGCAGTATTTT. Full variable domain (remainder filled in from reference TRBV7-2 and TRBJ2-3): GAGVSQSPSNKVTEKGKDVELRCDPISGHTALYWYRQSLGQGLEFLIYFQGNSAPDKSGLPSDRFSAERTGGSVSTLTIQRTQQEDSAVYLCASSLVASAVDTQYFGPGTRLTVL.

This clonotype was detected a few times. The CDR3 loop reads CASSQGPSTGDEQFF. CDR3 coding DNA: TGTGCCAGCAGCCAAGGTCCCTCCACTGGGGATGAGCAGTTCTTC. The chain combines TRBV4-2 with TRBJ2-1; D remains ambiguous. Germline CDR1 LGHNA, CDR2 YNFKEQ. There are 15 residues in the CDR3. Trimming took off 1 base at V and 8 bases at J, with 15 bases between the two ends.

This clonotype has a handful of counts. The chain employs TRBV28 and TRBJ1-2, with D unclear. Per the germline V gene, CDR1 is MDHEN and CDR2 is SYDVKM. The CDR3 runs 13 residues. V lost 4 bases and J lost 0, with 6 bases in between. CDR3 coding DNA: TGTGCCAGCAGTTCCACCGCTAACTATGGCTACACCTTC. Translation: CASSSTANYGYTF.

The CDR3 DNA is TGTGCCAGCAGCCAAGGTTGGCAGTGGAACACTGAAGCTTTCTTT. It yields the protein CASSQGWQWNTEAFF. V is TRBV3-1 and J is TRBJ1-1; D not certain. The ends were cut back, 1 base at V and 1 base at J, with 10 bases in the middle. This CDR3 has 15 amino acids. CDR1 is LGHDT, CDR2 YNNKEL, per germline (reference sequence).

In this sample, this clonotype turned up many times. Relative to the germline gene, one junction end is altered; a read error may explain this. The V call is TRBV7-9, the J call TRBJ2-1; D is unclear. The germline CDR1 and CDR2 sequences are SEHNR and FQNEAQ (reference sequence). The CDR3 is 11 amino acids. This chain's CDR3 is CASSLGGEQFF. The CDR3 nucleotides are TGCGCCAGCAGCTTGGGCGGAGAGCAGTTCTTC.

The DNA for the CDR3 is TGCGCCAGCAGCCGGGACCAACCGGGCACAGATACGCAGTATTTT. Protein product: CASSRDQPGTDTQYF. This chain connects TRBV5-1 to TRBJ2-3; D may match TRBD1 or TRBD2 (5 bases each). Per germline, CDR1 SGHRS and CDR2 YFSETQ. Trimming took 4 bases from V and 1 from J, leaving 13 bases between them. The CDR3 consists of 15 residues.

This clonotype was detected ten times or more. The rearrangement links TRBV15 to TRBJ2-4; possibly TRBD1 for D (6 bases). The CDR3 covers 16 residues. V was clipped by 0 bases and J by 8 bases, with 17 bases between them. Germline CDR1 LNHNV, CDR2 YYDKDF (reference sequence). The CDR3 spells CATSRELTGWGDIQYF. CDR3 in DNA: TGTGCCACCAGCAGAGAATTGACAGGTTGGGGAGACATTCAGTACTTC. Looking up the rest from reference TRBV15 and TRBJ2-4 gives the full variable domain: DAMVIQNPRYQVTQFGKPVTLSCSQTLNHNVMYWYQQKSSQAPKLLFHYYDKDFNNEADTPDNFQSRRPNTSFCFLDIRSPGLGDTAMYLCATSRELTGWGDIQYFGAGTRLSVL.

There are a few counts of this clonotype. The chain links TRBV28 to TRBJ2-3; D is possibly TRBD1 or TRBD2 (6 bases each). Looked up from germline, CDR1 is MDHEN and CDR2 is SYDVKM. V was clipped by 5 bases and J by 2 bases, with 20 bases between them. The CDR3 extends over 17 amino acids. In DNA, the CDR3 is TGTGCCAGCAGTCTAGAACCCCTGGAGGGGGACACAGATACGCAGTATTTT. Translating it yields CASSLEPLEGDTDTQYF.

This clonotype showed up just a few times. The chain employs TRBV9 and TRBJ2-5, with a weak D call TRBD1 (5 bases). Trimming removed 0 bases from V and 4 bases from J, with 13 bases in between. Germline V CDR1 and CDR2: SGDLS, YYNGEE. CDR3 size: 15 residues. This CDR3 is CASSVEGWLTETQYF. The CDR3 region has the DNA TGTGCCAGCAGCGTAGAGGGGTGGCTAACAGAGACCCAGTACTTC.

V is TRBV6-5 and J is TRBJ2-5, with D possibly matching TRBD2 (6 bases). Germline V CDR1 and CDR2: MNHEY, SVGAGI. The CDR3 runs to 16 residues. The germline V and J ends were trimmed by 2 bases and 1 base, with 14 bases remaining between them. CDR3 in amino acids: CASSYVAGNGQETQYF. CDR3 DNA sequence: TGTGCCAGCAGTTACGTTGCGGGGAACGGCCAAGAGACCCAGTACTTC.

A few counts support this clonotype. The rearrangement uses TRBV29-1 and TRBJ2-7, with TRBD1 matching over 7 bases. The V and J ends lost 6 bases and 3 bases, in that order; junction bases with no gene match: 8. This CDR3 spans 13 amino acids. Germline CDR1 SQVTM, CDR2 ANQGSEA. The CDR3 region has the DNA TGCAGCGTCCGTACAGGGGCCGTCTACGAGCAGTACTTC. Translated: CSVRTGAVYEQYF.

This rearrangement joins TRBV18 to TRBJ2-1, with 8 bases aligning to TRBD2. J was trimmed by 4 bases and V by 3 bases; bases with no gene match: 8. Germline V CDR1 and CDR2: KGHSH, LQKENI. CDR3 size: 16 residues. The CDR3 coding sequence is TGTGCCAGCTCACCTCGGACTAGCTTTCTTTACAATGAGCAGTTCTTC. It yields the protein CASSPRTSFLYNEQFF.

The chain couples TRBV20-1 to TRBJ2-1, with 8 bases that match TRBD2. The CDR3 is 16 amino acids. Trimming took 5 bases from V and 4 from J; bases not matched to a gene: 13. The germline V gene encodes CDR1 DFQATT and CDR2 SNEGSKA (reference sequence). CDR3 nucleotide sequence: TGCAGTGCTGTCGCGACAACCCAGCGGGAGTACAATGAGCAGTTCTTC. It yields the protein CSAVATTQREYNEQFF.

This chain joins TRBV20-1 and TRBJ2-5; D ambiguous. Trimming removed 5 bases at V and 1 base at J, with 11 bases between. Germline V gives CDR1 DFQATT, CDR2 SNEGSKA (reference sequence). The CDR3 consists of 13 residues. CDR3 sequence: CSALTGGQETQYF. CDR3 DNA: TGCAGTGCTCTCACCGGCGGCCAAGAGACCCAGTACTTC.

The rearrangement joins TRBV28 to TRBJ2-2; tentative D call: TRBD2 (6 bases). CDR3 length equals 15 residues. Trimming took off 3 bases at V and 4 bases at J, with 12 bases between the two ends. Germline CDR1 reads MDHEN; CDR2 reads SYDVKM. CDR3 sequence reads: CASSFPGRSTGELFF. CDR3 bases: TGTGCCAGCAGTTTCCCAGGGAGGTCCACCGGGGAGCTGTTTTTT.

The chain has TRBV18 and TRBJ2-3; D is unclear. The V end lost 4 bases, the J end lost 6 bases, and 8 bases lay between the germline ends. The CDR3 has 12 residues. CDR1 KGHSH and CDR2 LQKENI come from the germline V gene. The CDR3 DNA follows: TGTGCCAGCTCACAAGGGTACGATACGCAGTATTTT. Its translation is CASSQGYDTQYF.

This clonotype was counted between two and nine times. V and J are TRBV20-1 and TRBJ2-3, with D possibly being TRBD2 (6 bases). Trimming removed 0 bases from V and 6 bases from J, with 16 bases in between. The CDR3 is 15 residues long. Germline CDR1 and CDR2: DFQATT and SNEGSKA (reference sequence). In DNA form, the CDR3 reads TGCAGTGCTAGAGATGAGCTTCTAGCGTCGGATACGCAGTATTTT. Translation gives CSARDELLASDTQYF.